This T cell receptor beta chain was sequenced during a study of T cell responses to AZD1222 COVID-19 vaccine. Measured with immunoSEQ multiplex PCR; TCRdb has only the in-frame clones, and not every one. The sample has approximately 120,000 clones; roughly 93% are singletons. Germline V lookup: CDR1 SNHLY, CDR2 FYNNEI. V lost 6 bases and J 0 bases, leaving 12 bases between the germline ends. The CDR3 has 15 residues. Sequences were derived from peripheral blood, sampled on day 0 of AZD1222 vaccination. This clonotype was sampled from an adult in good health. The V and J genes are TRBV2 and TRBJ1-3; D call uncertain. CDR3: CASRPTAISGNTIYF. The CDR3 DNA follows: TGTGCCAGCAGGCCAACTGCTATCTCTGGAAACACCATATATTTT.